This T cell receptor beta chain was observed in a study of T cells in Graves' hyperthyroidism and ophthalmopathy. Overall study results and limits: Blood samples included most of the expanded thyroid clonotypes exceeding 0.001.

This clonotype was counted many times. Its antigen is currently unknown. The CDR3 regions of TCR beta were amplified from RNA transcripts. HTBI primers drove first-round RT-PCR of the TCR CDR3. Using its own MiXCR run on the multiplex PCR reads, TCRdb lists one record per CDR3 protein. The sample has about 700,000 distinct CDR3 sequences, approximately 14% seen once. The CDR3 sequence is 12 residues long. CDR1 is SEHNR and CDR2 is FQNEAQ in the germline V gene (reference sequence). Deletions cut 6 bases from V and 1 base from J, with 6 bases between. This rearrangement joins TRBV7-9 to TRBJ1-2, with D perhaps matching TRBD1 (5 bases). Sequencing input: blood. This clonotype was obtained from a woman between 18 and 30 years old with Graves' hyperthyroidism. CDR3 sequence reads: CASRDSNYGYTF. CDR3 nucleotide sequence: TGTGCCAGCAGAGACAGTAACTATGGCTACACCTTC.